The sequence of this TCR beta chain was determined in a study of blood T cell repertoires in COVID-19. Turning to the study itself: From T cells, B-cell-depleted T cells, or PBMCs came the material, which was cDNA or gDNA.

The CDR3 spans 16 residues. V lost 4 bases and J lost 0; bases outside the gene matches: 4. Germline values: CDR1 SGHRS, CDR2 YFSETQ. Source study methods: By means of reference gene primer amplification, nucleated cell counts were estimated. Assay: immunoSEQ multiplex PCR; the TCRdb copy retains only in-frame clones and omits some. V, J and clone size reflect that table, while D and trimming were determined from the DNA. The data contain some 200,000 clones, roughly 84% of them singletons. This receptor was taken from a woman aged 60-70 years who had recovered from COVID-19. The rearrangement links TRBV5-1 to TRBJ1-5, with 10 bases identical to TRBD1. The sample consisted of peripheral blood. The CDR3 DNA reads as TGCGCCAGCAGCATAGGGACAGGGGCTAGCAATCAGCCCCAGCATTTT. Its protein is CASSIGTGASNQPQHF.